Reported below is one T cell receptor (beta chain). Through a sample-barcoded 5' primer and a J-beta primer mix, a second PCR was run for roughly 7 to 12 cycles. TCRdb recomputed calls from the 5' RACE reads with MiXCR, one row per CDR3 protein. The top ten hold roughly 6.3% of the sample, which has about 1.4 million distinct CDR3 sequences, around 59% seen once. The data were taken from a study of blood T cells in healthy people across ages. Germline CDR1 reads DFQATT; CDR2 reads SNEGSKA (reference sequence). The germline V and J ends were trimmed by 6 bases and 4 bases, with 14 bases remaining between them. The CDR3 is 13 amino acids.

This sequence joins TRBV20-1 and TRBJ2-3, with TRBD2 as a possible D gene (6 bases). The source material was blood. The receptor comes from a man aged 18-30 years in good health. The CDR3 DNA sequence: TGCAGTGCCCCCGGGCGGGGCGCAGATACGCAGTATTTT. It specifies CSAPGRGADTQYF.